The sequence of this TCR beta chain was determined in a study of cytomegalovirus exposure and HLA in healthy donors. Assay used: immunoSEQ multiplex PCR; TCRdb lists only in-frame clones, some missing. Among 250,000 to 350,000 clones, 80% to 90% were seen once, and the ten largest hold 0.7% to 0.85%. CDR3 length: 16 residues. Germline CDR1 reads LGHNA; CDR2 reads YSLEER. V gave up 1 base and J gave up 5 bases; unmatched junction bases: 9. The TCR was taken from a woman aged 18-29 years in good health and CMV-seronegative. The specimen was PBMCs. The rearrangement uses TRBV4-3 and TRBJ2-3; 7 bases agree with TRBD2. Here the CDR3 reads CASSQGYGGGIDTQYF. CDR3 coding DNA: TGCGCCAGCAGCCAAGGGTATGGGGGAGGGATAGATACGCAGTATTTT.